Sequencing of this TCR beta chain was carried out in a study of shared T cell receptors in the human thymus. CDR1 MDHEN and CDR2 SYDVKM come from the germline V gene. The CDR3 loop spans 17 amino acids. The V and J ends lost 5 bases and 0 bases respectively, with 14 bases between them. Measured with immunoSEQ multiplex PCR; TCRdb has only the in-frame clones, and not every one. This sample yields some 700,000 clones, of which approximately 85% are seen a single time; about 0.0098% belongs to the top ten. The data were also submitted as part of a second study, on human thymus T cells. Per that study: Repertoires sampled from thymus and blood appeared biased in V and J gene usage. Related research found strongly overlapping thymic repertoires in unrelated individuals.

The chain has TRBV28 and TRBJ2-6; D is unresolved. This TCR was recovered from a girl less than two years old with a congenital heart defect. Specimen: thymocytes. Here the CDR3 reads CASSRPTISSGANVLTF. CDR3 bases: TGTGCCAGCAGTCGTCCTACGATAAGCTCTGGGGCCAACGTCCTGACTTTC.